This T cell receptor (beta chain) was identified during a study of PD-1 blockade in mismatch repair-deficient tumors. Whole-study context: Patients had eleven to twelve mismatch repair-deficient cancer types and were previously treated and progressing.

General study findings and limits: Tumor-resident clones, often absent from pretreatment blood, expanded after pembrolizumab and then contracted.

Mismatch repair deficiency was confirmed in all patients, by PCR or immunohistochemistry. Three pembrolizumab responders had their TCRs sequenced. Per germline, CDR1 SGHTA and CDR2 FQGNSA. The CDR3 is made up of 18 amino acids. V gave up 1 base and J gave up 2 bases; unmatched junction bases: 8. The protocol was immunoSEQ multiplex PCR, while the TCRdb copy is restricted to in-frame clones and leaves out a portion. The sample consists of approximately 23,000 clones, 70% to 85% of them appearing once. On this clone: Its matching antigen is unknown.

This sample comprised PBMCs, obtained before pembrolizumab treatment. The chain has TRBV7-2 and TRBJ2-1; 10 bases fit TRBD2. This sequence was found in an adult with mismatch repair-deficient cancer. This chain's CDR3 is CASSLELAGPRAYNEQFF. CDR3 in DNA: TGTGCCAGCAGCTTAGAACTAGCGGGACCGAGGGCCTACAATGAGCAGTTCTTC.